The present entry profiles one T cell receptor beta chain with its context. What it binds is unknown. The trim removed 4 bases at V and 2 bases at J, leaving 9 bases unmatched. The length of the CDR3 is 16 residues. The germline CDR1 and CDR2 sequences are SGHRS and YFSETQ. The entry originates in a study of T-cell memory formation after mild COVID-19. Turning to the study itself: In these data, TCR clusters were largely donor specific.

Overall study findings and caveats: For contracting clones, CD4+ ones sat mainly in CM and EM, CD8+ in EMRA.

Amplification by 5'RACE using constant-segment primers produced TCR alpha and TCR beta cDNA libraries that carried sample barcodes and UMIs. TCRdb itself ran the 5' RACE reads through MiXCR, one entry per CDR3 protein. The sample has around 200,000 distinct CDR3 sequences, roughly 20% seen once. The sequence was collected from a young man who had mild COVID-19 (a few samples of this study predate the infection). Cell type and time point are not known. The chain links TRBV5-1 to TRBJ2-7; 10 bases are shared with TRBD2. The sample consisted of PBMCs or a T cell subset sorted from them (not recorded which). The CDR3 DNA follows: TGCGCCAGCAGCCAGACCGCTAGCGGGGGAGCCTACGAGCAGTACTTC. Translating it yields CASSQTASGGAYEQYF.